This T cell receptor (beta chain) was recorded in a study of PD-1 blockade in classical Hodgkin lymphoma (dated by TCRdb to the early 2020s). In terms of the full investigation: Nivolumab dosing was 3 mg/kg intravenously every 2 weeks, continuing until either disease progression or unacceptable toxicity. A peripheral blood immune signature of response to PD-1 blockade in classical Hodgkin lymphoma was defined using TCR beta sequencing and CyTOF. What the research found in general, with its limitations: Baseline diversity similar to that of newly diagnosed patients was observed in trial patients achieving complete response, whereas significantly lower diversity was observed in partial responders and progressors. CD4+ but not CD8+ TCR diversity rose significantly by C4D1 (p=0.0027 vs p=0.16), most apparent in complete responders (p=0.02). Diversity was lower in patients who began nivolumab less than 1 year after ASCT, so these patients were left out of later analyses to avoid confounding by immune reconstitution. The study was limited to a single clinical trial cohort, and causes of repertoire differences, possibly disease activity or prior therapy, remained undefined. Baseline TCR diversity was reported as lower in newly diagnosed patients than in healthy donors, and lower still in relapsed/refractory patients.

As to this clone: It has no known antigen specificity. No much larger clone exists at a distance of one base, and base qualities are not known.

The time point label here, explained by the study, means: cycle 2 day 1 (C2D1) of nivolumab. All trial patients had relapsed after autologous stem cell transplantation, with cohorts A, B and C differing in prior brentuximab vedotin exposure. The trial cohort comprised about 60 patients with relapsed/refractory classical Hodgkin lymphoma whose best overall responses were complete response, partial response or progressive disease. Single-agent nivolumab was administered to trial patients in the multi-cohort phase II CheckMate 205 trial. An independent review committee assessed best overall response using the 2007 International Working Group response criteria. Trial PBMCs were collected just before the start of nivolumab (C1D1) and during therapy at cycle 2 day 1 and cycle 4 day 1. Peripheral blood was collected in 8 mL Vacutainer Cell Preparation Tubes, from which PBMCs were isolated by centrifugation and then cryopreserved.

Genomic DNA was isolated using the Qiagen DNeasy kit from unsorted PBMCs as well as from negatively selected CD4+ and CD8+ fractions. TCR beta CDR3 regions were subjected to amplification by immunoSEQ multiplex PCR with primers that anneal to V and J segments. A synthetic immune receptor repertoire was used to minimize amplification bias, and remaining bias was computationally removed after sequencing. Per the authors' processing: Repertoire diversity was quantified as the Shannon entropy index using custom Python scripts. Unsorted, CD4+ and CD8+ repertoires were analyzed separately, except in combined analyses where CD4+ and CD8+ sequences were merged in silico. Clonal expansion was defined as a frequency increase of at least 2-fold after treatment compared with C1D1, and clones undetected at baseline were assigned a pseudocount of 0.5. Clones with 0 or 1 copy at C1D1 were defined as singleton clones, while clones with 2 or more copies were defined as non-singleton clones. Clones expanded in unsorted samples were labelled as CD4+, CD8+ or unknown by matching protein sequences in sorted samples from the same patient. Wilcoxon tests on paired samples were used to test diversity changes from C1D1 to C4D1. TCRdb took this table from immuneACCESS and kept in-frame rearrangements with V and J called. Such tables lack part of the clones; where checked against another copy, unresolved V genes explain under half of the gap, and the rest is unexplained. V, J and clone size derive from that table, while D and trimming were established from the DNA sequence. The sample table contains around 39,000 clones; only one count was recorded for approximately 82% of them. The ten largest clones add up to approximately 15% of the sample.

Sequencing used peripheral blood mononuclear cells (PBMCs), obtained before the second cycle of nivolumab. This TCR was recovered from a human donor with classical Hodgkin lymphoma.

The nucleotide sequence is TGTGCCAGCAGCTTGGGGCAGGTCTATGGCTACACCTTC. It codes for CASSLGQVYGYTF. The sequence links TRBV5-6 to TRBJ1-2, with the D gene uncertain. Trimming at the junction amounts to 0 bases on V and 4 bases on J, and the germline ends lie 7 bases apart. The cysteine opens and the phenylalanine closes a CDR3 of 13 amino acids. The read is trimmed to its CDR3 DNA, 39 bases read in frame from base 1. Looking up the germline V gene yields CDR1 SGHDT and CDR2 YYEEEE.